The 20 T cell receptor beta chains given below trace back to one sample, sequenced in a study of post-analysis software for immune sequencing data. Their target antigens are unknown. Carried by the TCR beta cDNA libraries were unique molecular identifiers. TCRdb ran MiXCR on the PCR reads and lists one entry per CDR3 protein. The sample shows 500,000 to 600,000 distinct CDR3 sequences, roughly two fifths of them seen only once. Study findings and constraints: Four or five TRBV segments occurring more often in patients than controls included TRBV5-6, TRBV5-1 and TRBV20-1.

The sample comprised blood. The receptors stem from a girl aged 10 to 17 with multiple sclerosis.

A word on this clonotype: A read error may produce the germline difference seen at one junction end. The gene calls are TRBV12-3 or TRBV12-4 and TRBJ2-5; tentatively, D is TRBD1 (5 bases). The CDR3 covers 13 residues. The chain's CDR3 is CASRPDSQESQYF. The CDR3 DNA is TGTGCCAGCAGACCCGACAGCCAAGAGTCCCAGTACTTC.

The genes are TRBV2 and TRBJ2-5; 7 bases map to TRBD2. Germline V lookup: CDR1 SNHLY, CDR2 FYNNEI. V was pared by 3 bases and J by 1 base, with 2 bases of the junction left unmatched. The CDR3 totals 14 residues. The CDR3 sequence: CASSDPGGQETQYF. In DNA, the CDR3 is TGTGCCAGCAGTGATCCGGGAGGCCAAGAGACCCAGTACTTC.

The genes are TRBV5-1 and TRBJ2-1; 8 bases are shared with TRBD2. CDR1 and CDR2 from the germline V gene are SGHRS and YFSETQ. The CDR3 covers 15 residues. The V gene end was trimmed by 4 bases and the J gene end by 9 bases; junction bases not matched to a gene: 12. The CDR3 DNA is TGCGCCAGCAGCCAACTAGCGGTCTTCGGTGGTGAGCAGTTCTTC. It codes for CASSQLAVFGGEQFF.

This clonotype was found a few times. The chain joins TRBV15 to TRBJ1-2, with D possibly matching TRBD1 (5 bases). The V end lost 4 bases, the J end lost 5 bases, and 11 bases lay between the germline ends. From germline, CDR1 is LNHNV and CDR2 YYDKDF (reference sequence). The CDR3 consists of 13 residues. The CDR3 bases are TGTGCCACCAGCATAGTATCAGGGTATGGCTACACCTTC. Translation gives CATSIVSGYGYTF.

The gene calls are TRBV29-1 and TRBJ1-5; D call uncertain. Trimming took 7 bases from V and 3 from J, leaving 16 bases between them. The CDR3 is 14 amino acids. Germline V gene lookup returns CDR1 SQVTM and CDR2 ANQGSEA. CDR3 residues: CSAHLMDLNQPQHF. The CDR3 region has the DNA TGCAGCGCCCATCTAATGGACCTCAATCAGCCCCAGCATTTT.

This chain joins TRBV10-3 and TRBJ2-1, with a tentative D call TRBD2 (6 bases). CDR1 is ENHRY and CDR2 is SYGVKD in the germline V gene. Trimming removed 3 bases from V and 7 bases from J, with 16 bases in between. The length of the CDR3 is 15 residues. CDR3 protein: CAISETGLENNEQFF. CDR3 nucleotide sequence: TGTGCCATCAGTGAAACGGGACTGGAGAATAATGAGCAGTTCTTC.

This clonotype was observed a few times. CDR3 in DNA: TGTGCCAGCAGCGTAGATGGAAGCGGGACTTCCTATGGCTACACCTTC. It yields the protein CASSVDGSGTSYGYTF. The rearrangement links TRBV9 to TRBJ1-2; D is possibly TRBD1 (5 bases). Germline loops: CDR1 SGDLS, CDR2 YYNGEE. V lost 0 bases to trimming and J lost 4 bases, with 16 bases between them. The CDR3 length is 16 residues.

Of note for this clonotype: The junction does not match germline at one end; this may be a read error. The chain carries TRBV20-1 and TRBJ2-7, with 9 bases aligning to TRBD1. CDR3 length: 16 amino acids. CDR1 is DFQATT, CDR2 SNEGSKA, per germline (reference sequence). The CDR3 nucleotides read TGCAGTGCTAGAGCGCCTGGACAGGGGAGCTCCTATGAGCAGTACTTC. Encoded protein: CSARAPGQGSSYEQYF.

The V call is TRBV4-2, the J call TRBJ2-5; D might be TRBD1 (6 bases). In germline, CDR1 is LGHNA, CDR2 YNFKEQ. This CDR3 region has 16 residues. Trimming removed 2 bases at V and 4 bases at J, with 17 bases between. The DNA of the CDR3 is TGTGCCAGCAGCCAATCGTCAGGGGCGTTACGAGAGACCCAGTACTTC. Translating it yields CASSQSSGALRETQYF.

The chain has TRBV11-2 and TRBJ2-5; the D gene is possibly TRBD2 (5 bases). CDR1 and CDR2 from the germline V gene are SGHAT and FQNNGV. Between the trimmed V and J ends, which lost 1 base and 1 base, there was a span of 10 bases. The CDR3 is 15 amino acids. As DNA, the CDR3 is TGTGCCAGCAGCTTAGGGGCGGGCTTCCAAGAGACCCAGTACTTC. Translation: CASSLGAGFQETQYF.

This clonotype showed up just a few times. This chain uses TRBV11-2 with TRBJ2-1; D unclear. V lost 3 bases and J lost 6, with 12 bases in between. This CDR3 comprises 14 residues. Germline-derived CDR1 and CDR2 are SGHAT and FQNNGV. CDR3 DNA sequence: TGTGCCAGCAGCTTTCTGGGGAAAGGCAATGAGCAGTTCTTC. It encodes CASSFLGKGNEQFF.

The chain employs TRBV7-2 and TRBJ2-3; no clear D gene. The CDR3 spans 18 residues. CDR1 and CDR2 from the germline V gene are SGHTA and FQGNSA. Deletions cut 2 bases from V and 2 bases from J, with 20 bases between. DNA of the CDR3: TGTGCCAGCAGCTTAATATCGGGTAGCTCCTCTCCCACAGATACGCAGTATTTT. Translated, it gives CASSLISGSSSPTDTQYF.

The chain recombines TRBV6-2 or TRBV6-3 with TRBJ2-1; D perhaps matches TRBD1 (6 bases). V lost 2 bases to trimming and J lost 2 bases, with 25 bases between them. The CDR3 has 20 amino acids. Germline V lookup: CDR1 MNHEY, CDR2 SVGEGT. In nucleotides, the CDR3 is TGTGCCAGCAGTTACGATTCTCGGATGTGGGGGCTACAACCCTACAATGAGCAGTTCTTC. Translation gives CASSYDSRMWGLQPYNEQFF.

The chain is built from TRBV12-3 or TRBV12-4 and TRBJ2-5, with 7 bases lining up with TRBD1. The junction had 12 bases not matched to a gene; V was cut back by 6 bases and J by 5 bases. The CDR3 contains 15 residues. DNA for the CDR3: TGTGCCAGCAGCCCCGTGACCGACAGGGTTGAGACCCAGTACTTC. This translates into CASSPVTDRVETQYF.

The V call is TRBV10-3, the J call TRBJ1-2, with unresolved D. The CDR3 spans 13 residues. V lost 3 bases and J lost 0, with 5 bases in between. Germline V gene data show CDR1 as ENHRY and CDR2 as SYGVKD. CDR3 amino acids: CAISEGPNYGYTF. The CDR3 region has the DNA TGTGCCATCAGTGAAGGTCCTAACTATGGCTACACCTTC.

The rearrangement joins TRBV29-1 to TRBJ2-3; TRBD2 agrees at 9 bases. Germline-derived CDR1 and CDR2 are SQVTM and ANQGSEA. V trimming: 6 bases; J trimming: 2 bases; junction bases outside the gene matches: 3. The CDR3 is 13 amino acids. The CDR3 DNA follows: TGCAGCGTGCGCGGGAGGGCCACAGATACGCAGTATTTT. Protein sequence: CSVRGRATDTQYF.

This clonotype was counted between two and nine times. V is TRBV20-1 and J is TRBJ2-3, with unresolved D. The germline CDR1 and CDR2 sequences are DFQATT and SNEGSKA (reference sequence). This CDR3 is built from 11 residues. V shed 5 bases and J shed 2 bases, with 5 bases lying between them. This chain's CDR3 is CSASYTDTQYF. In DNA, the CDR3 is TGCAGTGCTTCTTACACAGATACGCAGTATTTT.

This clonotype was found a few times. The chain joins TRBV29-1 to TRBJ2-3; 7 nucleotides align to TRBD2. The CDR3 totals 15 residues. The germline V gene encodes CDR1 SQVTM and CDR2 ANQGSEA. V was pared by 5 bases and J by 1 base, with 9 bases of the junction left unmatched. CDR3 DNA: TGCAGCGTTAGCGCTACTAGCGTTGGCACAGATACGCAGTATTTT. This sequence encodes CSVSATSVGTDTQYF.

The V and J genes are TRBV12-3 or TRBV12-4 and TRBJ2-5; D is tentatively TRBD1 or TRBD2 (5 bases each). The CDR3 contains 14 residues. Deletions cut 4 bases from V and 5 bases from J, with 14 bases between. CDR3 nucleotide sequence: TGTGCCAGCAGTTCCGGGACCCTCGGCGAGACCCAGTACTTC. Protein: CASSSGTLGETQYF.

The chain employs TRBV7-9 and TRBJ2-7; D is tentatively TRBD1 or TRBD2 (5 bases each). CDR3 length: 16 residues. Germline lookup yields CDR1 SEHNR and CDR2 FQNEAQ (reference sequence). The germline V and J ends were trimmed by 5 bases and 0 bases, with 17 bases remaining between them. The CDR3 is CASSKPSRDGSYEQYF. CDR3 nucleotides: TGTGCCAGCAGCAAACCATCCCGGGACGGCTCCTACGAGCAGTACTTC.